This TCR beta chain was sequenced for a study of CD8 T cells in Susac syndrome (dated by TCRdb to about 2019). Looking at the study overall: Repertoire sequencing was used to test whether CD8+ T cell activation and differentiation in Susac syndrome was antigen driven. Clonality of the CD8+ T cell repertoire was compared between 11 to 12 healthy donors, approximately 14 Susac syndrome patients and about 15 multiple sclerosis patients. General findings and caveats noted by the study authors: The number of individuals in the TCR sequencing and HLA analysis was recognized as being relatively small.

Peripheral blood CD8+ and CD4+ T cells from healthy donors, Susac syndrome patients and multiple sclerosis patients were profiled by high-throughput TCR beta sequencing. Multiple sclerosis controls were treatment-naive patients with stable or active relapsing-remitting disease fulfilling revised McDonald criteria. Bulk CD8+ and CD4+ T cells were purified by magnetic negative isolation, while CD8+ TEMRA cells were enriched using FACS. Blood was drawn into EDTA tubes, processed within 24 hours, and PBMCs were isolated by density gradient centrifugation. PBMCs intended for TCR sequencing were cryopreserved in liquid nitrogen and thawed later in a water bath at 37 degrees C. The sorted or isolated CD4+, CD8+ and CD8+ TEMRA cells reached a purity of at least 90%. This clonotype appeared once. Its antigen is unknown. Base qualities are not at hand, and no much larger clone is one base apart. Single-read evidence is weak.

RNA was extracted with the RNeasy kit and about 0.5 to 1 ug was reverse transcribed using random hexamers. TCR beta CDR3 regions were amplified with the immunoSEQ multiplex PCR assay covering 54 Vbeta and 13 Jbeta segments. Bias from PCR amplification was corrected by using a synthetic template baseline for primer optimization and for computational correction. Regarding the original processing steps: Reads were annotated to V, D and J genes per IMGT and analyzed with immunoSEQ Analyzer, keeping only productive sequences. Clonality was computed as one minus Shannon entropy normalized by log2 of the number of productive unique sequences. Public and private clones were assessed among the 100 most prevalent clones of each patient and control. Clones were defined as Susac-specific when absent from the healthy and MS cohorts, from roughly 1,100 published viral clones and from other ImmuneACCESS disease sequences. TCRdb's own reprocessing of the public reads used fastp at Q25 and MiXCR and kept productive beta chains. Each CDR3 protein appears once, grouped with its most common genes and DNA. These V and J calls rely on TCRdb rather than the paper's analysis. Counted in this sample were about 69,000 distinct CDR3 sequences; 75% to 95% of them appeared once. About 0.52% of the sample goes to the ten largest clones.

For CDR1 and CDR2, the germline V gene lists MDHEN and SYDVKM. Trimmed from V: 0 bases; trimmed from J: 4 bases; junction bases lacking a gene match: 2. The CDR3 numbers 14 residues from cysteine through phenylalanine. Only CDR3 DNA remains: 42 bases, in frame from the first base. This sequence originates from a human donor with multiple sclerosis. The receptor chain draws on TRBV28 and TRBJ2-5; TRBD2 matches 7 bases in the middle. Material: CD8+ T cells from PBMCs. Read as DNA, the sequence is TGTGCCAGCAGTTTATGGACTAGCCGAGAGACCCAGTACTTC. Its protein reads: CASSLWTSRETQYF.